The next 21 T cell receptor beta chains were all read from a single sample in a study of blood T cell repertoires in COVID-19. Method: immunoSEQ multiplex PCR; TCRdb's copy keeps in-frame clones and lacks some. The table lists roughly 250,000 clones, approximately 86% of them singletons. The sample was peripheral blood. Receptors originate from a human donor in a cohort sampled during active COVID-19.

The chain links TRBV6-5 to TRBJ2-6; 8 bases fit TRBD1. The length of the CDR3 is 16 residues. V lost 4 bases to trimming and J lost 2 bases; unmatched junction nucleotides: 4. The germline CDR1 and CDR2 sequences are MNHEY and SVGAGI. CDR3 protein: CASSSTGGAGANVLTF. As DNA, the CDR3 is TGTGCCAGCAGTTCAACAGGGGGTGCTGGGGCCAACGTCCTGACTTTC.

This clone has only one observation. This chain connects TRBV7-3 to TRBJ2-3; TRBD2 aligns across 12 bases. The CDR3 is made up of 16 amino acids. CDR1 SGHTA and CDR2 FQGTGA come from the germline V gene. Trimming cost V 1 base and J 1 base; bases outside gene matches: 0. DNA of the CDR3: TGTGCCAGCAGCTTAAGACTAGCGGGGGGCACAGATACGCAGTATTTT. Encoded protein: CASSLRLAGGTDTQYF.

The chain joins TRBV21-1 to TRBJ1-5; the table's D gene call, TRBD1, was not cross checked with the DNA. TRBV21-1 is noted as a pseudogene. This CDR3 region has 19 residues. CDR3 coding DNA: TGTGCCAGCAGCAAAGTGCACAGGGGAATTTATGGCGTCAATCAGCCCCAGCATTTT. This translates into CASSKVHRGIYGVNQPQHF.

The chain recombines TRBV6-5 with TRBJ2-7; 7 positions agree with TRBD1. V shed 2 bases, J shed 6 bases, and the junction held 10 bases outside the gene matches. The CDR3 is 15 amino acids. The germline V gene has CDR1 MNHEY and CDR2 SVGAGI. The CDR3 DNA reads TGTGCCAGCAGTTACCGGACAAGGGGGCGACGCGAGCAGTACTTC. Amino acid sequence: CASSYRTRGRREQYF.

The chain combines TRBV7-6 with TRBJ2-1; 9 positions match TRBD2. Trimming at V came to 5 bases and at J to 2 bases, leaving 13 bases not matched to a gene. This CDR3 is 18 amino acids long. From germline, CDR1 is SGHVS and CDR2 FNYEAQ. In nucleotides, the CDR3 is TGTGCCAGCAGCGAACGAACCCCTCCTAGCGGGACCTACAATGAGCAGTTCTTC. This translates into CASSERTPPSGTYNEQFF.

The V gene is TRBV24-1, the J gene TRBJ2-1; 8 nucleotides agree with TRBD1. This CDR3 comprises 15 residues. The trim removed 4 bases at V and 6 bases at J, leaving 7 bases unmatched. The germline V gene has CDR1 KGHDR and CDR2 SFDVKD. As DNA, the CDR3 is TGTGCCACCAGTGACGACAGGGGCCGGGGCAATGAGCAGTTCTTC. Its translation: CATSDDRGRGNEQFF.

CDR3 DNA: TGTGCCAGCAGCCTCGGGAGGTGGGAGACCCAGTACTTC. Translation gives CASSLGRWETQYF. This rearrangement joins TRBV14 to TRBJ2-5, with TRBD2 matching 7 bases. Trimming at V came to 4 bases and at J to 5 bases, leaving 4 bases not matched to a gene. Germline CDR1 SGHDN, CDR2 FVKESK. This CDR3 contains 13 residues.

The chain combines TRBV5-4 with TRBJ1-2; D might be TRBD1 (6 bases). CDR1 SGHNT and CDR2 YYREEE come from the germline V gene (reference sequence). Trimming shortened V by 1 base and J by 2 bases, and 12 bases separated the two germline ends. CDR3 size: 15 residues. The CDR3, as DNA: TGTGCCAGCAGCTTGATCCGGCAGGGGAACTATGGCTACACCTTC. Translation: CASSLIRQGNYGYTF.

CDR3 nucleotide sequence: TGTGCCAGCAGCTGGGCAAAAGTGCCCACAGATACGCAGTATTTT. It codes for CASSWAKVPTDTQYF. This chain joins TRBV7-2 and TRBJ2-3; D gene unclear. V was shortened by 4 bases and J by 2 bases, with 13 bases between the two germline ends. The CDR3 spans 15 residues. Germline loops: CDR1 SGHTA, CDR2 FQGNSA.

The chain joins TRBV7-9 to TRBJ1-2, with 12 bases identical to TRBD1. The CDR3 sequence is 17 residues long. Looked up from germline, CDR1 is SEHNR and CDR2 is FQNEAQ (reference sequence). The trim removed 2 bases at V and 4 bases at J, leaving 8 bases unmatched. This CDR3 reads CASSLYGTGGAGYGYTF. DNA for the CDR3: TGTGCCAGCAGCTTATATGGGACAGGGGGCGCCGGCTATGGCTACACCTTC.

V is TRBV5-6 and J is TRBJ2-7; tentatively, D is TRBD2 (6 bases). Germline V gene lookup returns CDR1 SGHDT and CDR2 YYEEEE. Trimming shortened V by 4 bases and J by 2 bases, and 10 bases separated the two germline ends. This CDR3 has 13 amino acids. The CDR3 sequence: CASSRPGAYEQYF. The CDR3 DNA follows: TGTGCCAGCAGCCGACCGGGGGCCTACGAGCAGTACTTC.

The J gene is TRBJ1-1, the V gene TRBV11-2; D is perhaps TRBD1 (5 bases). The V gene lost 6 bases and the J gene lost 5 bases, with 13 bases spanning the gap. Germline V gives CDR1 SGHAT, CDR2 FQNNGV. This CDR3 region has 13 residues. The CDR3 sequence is CASRLPGETEAFF. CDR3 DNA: TGTGCCAGCAGGCTTCCGGGGGAAACTGAAGCTTTCTTT.

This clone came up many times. CDR3 coding DNA: TGCGCCAGCAGTGTCGGGACAGAGAATTCACCCCTCCACTTT. Protein product: CASSVGTENSPLHF. The gene calls are TRBV10-2 and TRBJ1-6, with 7 bases that match TRBD1. CDR3 length: 14 amino acids. The germline gives CDR1 WSHSY, CDR2 SAAADI. V shed 4 bases and J 7 bases; nucleotides not matched to a gene: 4.

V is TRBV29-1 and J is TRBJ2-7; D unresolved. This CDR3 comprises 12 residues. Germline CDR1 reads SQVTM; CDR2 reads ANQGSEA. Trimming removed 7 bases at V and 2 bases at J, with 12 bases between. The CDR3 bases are TGCAGCGCATCAGACACGACCTACGAGCAGTACTTC. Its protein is CSASDTTYEQYF.

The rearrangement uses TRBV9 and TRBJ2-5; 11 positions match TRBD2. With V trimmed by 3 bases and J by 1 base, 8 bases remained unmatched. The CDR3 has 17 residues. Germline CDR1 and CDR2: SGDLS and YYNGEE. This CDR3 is CASSARLAGKSQETQYF. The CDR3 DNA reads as TGTGCCAGCAGCGCGCGACTAGCGGGGAAAAGCCAAGAGACCCAGTACTTC.

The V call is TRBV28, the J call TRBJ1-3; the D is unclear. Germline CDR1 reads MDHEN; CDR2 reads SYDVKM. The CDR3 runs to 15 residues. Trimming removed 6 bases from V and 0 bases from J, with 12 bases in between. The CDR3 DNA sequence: TGTGCCAGCAGCCGAGACAATTACTCTGGAAACACCATATATTTT. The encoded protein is CASSRDNYSGNTIYF.

The CDR3 region is CAISEGRGAPGSPLHF. The DNA for the CDR3 is TGTGCCATCAGTGAAGGCCGGGGGGCGCCGGGTTCACCCCTCCACTTT. This chain joins TRBV10-3 and TRBJ1-6; D perhaps matches TRBD1 (6 bases). The CDR3 contains 16 residues. Germline-derived CDR1 and CDR2 are ENHRY and SYGVKD. V was trimmed by 3 bases and J by 9 bases, leaving 18 bases between them.

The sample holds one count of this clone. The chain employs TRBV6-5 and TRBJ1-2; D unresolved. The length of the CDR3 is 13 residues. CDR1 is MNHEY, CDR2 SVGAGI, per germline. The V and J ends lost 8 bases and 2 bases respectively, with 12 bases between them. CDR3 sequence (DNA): TGTGCCAGCTCGAAATCCGGGAACTATGGCTACACCTTC. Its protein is CASSKSGNYGYTF.

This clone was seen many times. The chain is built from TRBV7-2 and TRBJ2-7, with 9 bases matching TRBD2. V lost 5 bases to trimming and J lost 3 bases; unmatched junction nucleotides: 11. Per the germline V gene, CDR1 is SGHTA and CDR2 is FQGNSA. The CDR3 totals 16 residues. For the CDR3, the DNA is TGTGCCAGCAGCGGACGAAGCGGGGGGACACACTACGAGCAGTACTTC. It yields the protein CASSGRSGGTHYEQYF.

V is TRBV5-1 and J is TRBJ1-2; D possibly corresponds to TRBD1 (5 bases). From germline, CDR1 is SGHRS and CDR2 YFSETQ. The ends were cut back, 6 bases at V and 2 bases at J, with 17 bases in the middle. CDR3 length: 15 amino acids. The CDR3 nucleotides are TGCGCCAGCACCTTTGCGGGGACGGGGAACTATGGCTACACCTTC. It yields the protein CASTFAGTGNYGYTF.

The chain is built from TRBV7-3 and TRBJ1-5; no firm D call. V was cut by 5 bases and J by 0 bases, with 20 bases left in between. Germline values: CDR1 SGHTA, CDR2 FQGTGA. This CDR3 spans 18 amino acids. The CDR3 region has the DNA TGTGCCAGCAGCCCCCTATTGCAGGTGAGATATAGCAATCAGCCCCAGCATTTT. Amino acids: CASSPLLQVRYSNQPQHF. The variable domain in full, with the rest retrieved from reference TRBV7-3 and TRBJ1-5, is GAGVSQTPSNKVTEKGKYVELRCDPISGHTALYWYRQSLGQGPEFLIYFQGTGAADDSGLPNDRFFAVRPEGSVSTLKIQRTERGDSAVYLCASSPLLQVRYSNQPQHFGDGTRLSIL.